Here is one T cell receptor (beta chain) with its context. The authors' processing: Researchers report that nucleated cell counts were estimated from reference gene primer amplification. The data were produced by immunoSEQ multiplex PCR, yet TCRdb's version contains in-frame clones alone and is incomplete. D and trimming come from the DNA, and the V and J calls and clone size come from that table. The sample lists under 350,000 clones; 65% to 90% were seen once. Recruits, aged roughly 18 to 95 years, lived in 25 or so US areas. This entry belongs to a study of blood T cell repertoires in COVID-19. The overall study: Donors in the United States, Italy and Spain gave samples during acute or convalescent COVID-19. T cells, B-cell-depleted T cells, or PBMCs supplied cDNA or gDNA.

Material: PBMCs or T cells enriched from blood (not recorded which). The clonotype was recovered from a woman aged 40 to 50 with acute COVID-19.

CDR3 sequence reads: CASSYGGNSAEAFF. CDR3 DNA sequence: TGTGCCAGCAGTTACGGCGGAAATTCCGCTGAAGCTTTCTTT. The V call is TRBV6-5, the J call TRBJ1-1; D call uncertain. Trimming removed 2 bases at V and 6 bases at J, with 13 bases between. Germline values: CDR1 MNHEY, CDR2 SVGAGI. CDR3 size: 14 residues.